This TCR beta chain was retrieved from a study of blood T cell repertoires in COVID-19. Background on the study: Researchers got acute and convalescent COVID-19 samples from the United States, Italy and Spain. PBMCs, B-cell-depleted T cells, or T cells provided the cDNA or gDNA that made up the material.

Sequencing used immunoSEQ multiplex PCR; TCRdb keeps in-frame clones, though not all of them. The table includes approximately 93,000 clones, around 89% detected once. CDR3 length: 16 amino acids. The germline gives CDR1 SGHDN, CDR2 FVKESK. V dropped 0 bases and J dropped 2 bases, with 12 bases sitting between them. This receptor was obtained from a man between 60 and 75 years old with acute or convalescent COVID-19. J is TRBJ2-3 and V is TRBV14; D remains unclear. What was sequenced was peripheral blood. CDR3 protein: CASSQDRLGATDTQYF. CDR3 in DNA: TGTGCCAGCAGCCAAGATCGACTCGGAGCCACAGATACGCAGTATTTT.